These 8 T cell receptor beta chains were sequenced from one sample in a study of cytomegalovirus exposure and HLA in healthy donors. Researchers ran the PCR with 60 Vbeta and 13 Jbeta primers. Method: immunoSEQ multiplex PCR; TCRdb's copy keeps in-frame clones and lacks some. The data hold fewer than 250,000 clones, with more than 75% observed a single time. The sample comprised PBMCs. All receptors come from a man aged 35-49 years in good health and CMV-seropositive.

The V and J genes are TRBV5-6 and TRBJ2-1; D remains unclear. The germline V gene has CDR1 SGHDT and CDR2 YYEEEE. Trimming took off 3 bases at V and 3 bases at J, with 4 bases between the two ends. There are 12 residues in the CDR3. The CDR3, as DNA: TGTGCCAGCAGCTCCTACTACAATGAGCAGTTCTTC. This encodes CASSSYYNEQFF.

The chain employs TRBV6-5 and TRBJ2-2; D is unclear. The germline gives CDR1 MNHEY, CDR2 SVGAGI. The CDR3 consists of 16 residues. The V end was cut by 0 bases, the J end by 0 bases, with 8 bases between. CDR3 sequence (DNA): TGTGCCAGCAGTTACTCGTTCATTTCGAACACCGGGGAGCTGTTTTTT. This codes for CASSYSFISNTGELFF.

The rearrangement links TRBV5-1 to TRBJ1-1, with TRBD1 identical over 7 bases. J gave up 3 bases and V 1 base, and 9 bases lay outside the gene matches. CDR3 length: 16 residues. Germline-derived CDR1 and CDR2 are SGHRS and YFSETQ. This CDR3 is CASSLTGASLYTEAFF. CDR3 nucleotide sequence: TGCGCCAGCAGCTTGACAGGGGCTTCTTTATACACTGAAGCTTTCTTT.

V and J are TRBV5-1 and TRBJ1-1; maybe TRBD1 (5 bases). V was cut by 0 bases and J by 1 base, with 7 bases left in between. Germline CDR1 is SGHRS and CDR2 is YFSETQ. This CDR3 spans 14 amino acids. In DNA, the CDR3 is TGCGCCAGCAGCTTGGCCGGGGGGAACACTGAAGCTTTCTTT. It is translated as CASSLAGGNTEAFF.

This clone was recorded a few times. V is TRBV2 and J is TRBJ2-2; 10 positions match TRBD2. This CDR3 spans 15 amino acids. Trimming took 8 bases from V and 6 from J; bases not matched to a gene: 9. Germline V gene data show CDR1 as SNHLY and CDR2 as FYNNEI. The CDR3 is CASDELAGVPGELFF. The CDR3 DNA sequence: TGTGCCAGCGATGAGCTAGCGGGAGTTCCCGGGGAGCTGTTTTTT. Full variable domain (missing parts from reference TRBV2 and TRBJ2-2): EPEVTQTPSHQVTQMGQEVILRCVPISNHLYFYWYRQILGQKVEFLVSFYNNEISEKSEIFDDQFSVERPDGSNFTLKIRSTKLEDSAMYFCASDELAGVPGELFFGEGSRLTVL.

The chain employs TRBV6-5 and TRBJ2-4; no reliable D call. V lost 6 bases and J lost 5, with 14 bases in between. Germline V gene lookup returns CDR1 MNHEY and CDR2 SVGAGI. The CDR3 runs 14 residues. DNA of the CDR3: TGTGCCAGCAGACCCGACTCGATCCAAAACATTCAGTACTTC. Its translation is CASRPDSIQNIQYF.

V and J are TRBV6-1 and TRBJ2-5; the D gene is possibly TRBD1 (6 bases). V dropped 7 bases and J dropped 7 bases, with 16 bases sitting between them. The CDR3 loop spans 13 amino acids. The germline gives CDR1 MNHNS, CDR2 SASEGT. The CDR3 is CASIRNRARTQYF. CDR3 sequence (DNA): TGTGCCAGCATTAGGAACAGGGCAAGGACCCAGTACTTC.

This chain links TRBV9 with TRBJ2-1; 9 bases are shared with TRBD2. J was trimmed by 7 bases and V by 0 bases; bases with no gene match: 8. The germline V gene encodes CDR1 SGDLS and CDR2 YYNGEE. The CDR3 spans 16 residues. CDR3 nucleotides: TGTGCCAGCAGCGTAGCTTACGCGGGAGGGCTTAATGAGCAGTTCTTC. Translating gives CASSVAYAGGLNEQFF.